The 14 T cell receptor beta chains in this list originate from one sample, sequenced in a study of T cells in localized non-small cell lung cancer. The method was immunoSEQ multiplex PCR; TCRdb's version includes in-frame clones alone and lacks a portion of them. Counted here are about 9,800 clones, 35% to 45% occurring once; the ten biggest clones make up 3% to 4.5%. Source: lymph node tissue, taken before any cancer treatment. The receptors here all came from a woman aged 35-70 years with stage I lung adenocarcinoma.

This clone was seen a handful of times. The chain couples TRBV11-3 to TRBJ1-2; D is unresolved. CDR1 is SGHNT and CDR2 is YENEEA in the germline V gene. The V and J ends lost 5 bases and 4 bases respectively, with 14 bases between them. This CDR3 is 14 amino acids long. CDR3 sequence: CASSQPGGSYGYTF. DNA of the CDR3: TGTGCCAGCAGCCAACCCGGAGGTTCCTATGGCTACACCTTC.

The V call is TRBV19, the J call TRBJ1-6; D unresolved. V lost 4 bases and J lost 1, with 11 bases in between. Germline values: CDR1 LNHDA, CDR2 SQIVND (reference sequence). The CDR3 has 16 residues. The CDR3 here is CASSRGGSSYNSPLHF. CDR3 coding DNA: TGTGCCAGTAGTAGGGGAGGATCGTCCTATAATTCACCCCTCCACTTT.

The gene calls are TRBV18 and TRBJ2-1; D not certain. V lost 5 bases, J lost 9 bases, and 14 bases lay in between. The CDR3 runs to 13 residues. The germline gives CDR1 KGHSH, CDR2 LQKENI. The CDR3 DNA follows: TGTGCCAGCTCATCATATAGGGATAGTGAGCAGTTCTTC. This sequence encodes CASSSYRDSEQFF.

Written as DNA, the CDR3 is TGCAGCGTTGTGACAGGGTTAGGGCCCCAGCATTTT. Translated, it gives CSVVTGLGPQHF. The J gene is TRBJ1-5, the V gene TRBV29-1; 7 bases fit TRBD1. Germline CDR1 SQVTM, CDR2 ANQGSEA. CDR3 length: 12 amino acids. V lost 4 bases to trimming and J lost 9 bases; unmatched junction nucleotides: 6. Supplemented by reference TRBV29-1 and TRBJ1-5, the full variable domain reads SAVISQKPSRDICQRGTSLTIQCQVDSQVTMMFWYRQQPGQSLTLIATANQGSEATYESGFVIDKFPISRPNLTFSTLTVSNMSPEDSSIYLCSVVTGLGPQHFGDGTRLSIL.

V gene TRBV7-6 combines with J gene TRBJ2-3, with 11 bases that match TRBD2. The CDR3 covers 16 residues. Germline V gene lookup returns CDR1 SGHVS and CDR2 FNYEAQ. Unmatched junction bases numbered 8, after V lost 3 bases and J lost 6 bases. The CDR3 reads CASSLELAGGRDTQYF. CDR3 in DNA: TGTGCCAGCAGCTTGGAGTTAGCGGGAGGGAGGGATACGCAGTATTTT.

The CDR3 sequence: CASSLFQGGSFF. The CDR3 DNA reads as TGTGCCAGCAGCCTTTTTCAAGGGGGCTCGTTCTTC. The V gene is TRBV14, the J gene TRBJ2-1, with 7 bases lining up with TRBD1. Germline V CDR1 and CDR2: SGHDN, FVKESK. Trimming took 4 bases from V and 15 from J; bases not matched to a gene: 9. The CDR3 is 12 amino acids.

The genes are TRBV6-8 and TRBJ2-5; 8 positions match TRBD1. V gave up 5 bases and J gave up 5 bases; unmatched junction bases: 7. The CDR3 sequence is 14 residues long. Germline V lookup: CDR1 MNHGY, CDR2 SAAAGT. This CDR3 reads CASSPRTGRETQYF. The CDR3 DNA sequence: TGTGCCAGCAGTCCGAGGACAGGGAGGGAGACCCAGTACTTC.

The chain uses TRBV6-1 and TRBJ1-5; D not resolved. The CDR3 sequence is 16 residues long. Germline loops: CDR1 MNHNS, CDR2 SASEGT. Trimming stripped 1 base from V and 2 bases from J, with 12 bases between. The DNA for the CDR3 is TGTGCCAGCAGTGAAGGATCTTTTGGCGGCAATCAGCCCCAGCATTTT. Its translation: CASSEGSFGGNQPQHF.

V is TRBV6-8 and J is TRBJ1-5; 7 nucleotides agree with TRBD1. The CDR3 is made up of 16 amino acids. CDR1 MNHGY and CDR2 SAAAGT come from the germline V gene. Losses at the gene ends were 4 bases for V and 3 bases for J; bases not matched to a gene: 9. DNA of the CDR3: TGTGCCAGCAGTTGGAAACAGGGGACCCACAATCAGCCCCAGCATTTT. It specifies CASSWKQGTHNQPQHF.

The chain combines TRBV10-2 with TRBJ2-7; 9 bases fit TRBD1. CDR3 length: 12 amino acids. CDR1 is WSHSY and CDR2 is SAAADI in the germline V gene. V lost 6 bases and J lost 8; bases outside the gene matches: 5. The CDR3, as DNA: TGCGCCAGCAGACAGGGGGCGAAGAAGCAGTACTTC. Translating it yields CASRQGAKKQYF.

As to this clone: At one boundary the junction diverges from the germline segment, which might be a read error. The rearrangement links TRBV6-8 to TRBJ1-4; 7 bases agree with TRBD1. This CDR3 region has 15 residues. Per germline, CDR1 MNHGY and CDR2 SAAAGT. The CDR3 protein is CASNVRQGSNEKLFF. The DNA for the CDR3 is TGTGCCAGCAATGTAAGACAGGGCTCTAACGAAAAACTGTTTTTT.

This clone was counted a few times. The CDR3: CASSSRSLASSYNSPLHF. The CDR3 region has the DNA TGTGCCAGCAGCTCCCGGTCCTTGGCGAGCTCCTATAATTCACCCCTCCACTTT. The rearrangement joins TRBV11-3 to TRBJ1-6; D is unclear. V shed 4 bases and J shed 0 bases, with 16 bases lying between them. The CDR3 is made up of 18 amino acids. Germline CDR1 is SGHNT and CDR2 is YENEEA.

This clone appeared a few times. V gene TRBV6-8 combines with J gene TRBJ1-2, with D unresolved. Germline V gene lookup returns CDR1 MNHGY and CDR2 SAAAGT. The CDR3 extends over 14 amino acids. V lost 2 bases to trimming and J lost 4 bases, with 11 bases between them. CDR3 sequence: CASSYSGGSYGYTF. CDR3 DNA sequence: TGTGCCAGCAGTTACAGTGGAGGGTCCTATGGCTACACCTTC.

The chain recombines TRBV29-1 with TRBJ2-2; TRBD2 aligns across 10 bases. CDR1 and CDR2 (germline): SQVTM, ANQGSEA. CDR3 length: 12 amino acids. The V and J ends lost 7 bases and 6 bases, in that order; junction bases with no gene match: 2. This CDR3 reads CSAGTSAGELFF. The DNA of the CDR3 is TGCAGCGCTGGGACTAGCGCCGGGGAGCTGTTTTTT.